This T cell receptor beta chain emerged from a study of tumor-infiltrating lymphocytes in localized non-small cell lung cancer. Turning to the study itself: Some samples were collected after neoadjuvant chemotherapy; smokers, never-smokers and several histologies were included.

TCRdb's table, derived via immunoSEQ multiplex PCR, lists solely in-frame clones and lacks some. Of about 10,000 clones in the sample, about 62% were seen once. CDR1 is SNHLY, CDR2 FYNNEI, per germline. This CDR3 contains 14 residues. The V gene lost 7 bases and the J gene lost 6 bases, with 18 bases spanning the gap. Study results and limitations: Immunotypes IM1 and IM2 had similar TCR-derived T-cell fractions.

As concerns this clone: Its antigen remains unknown.

This chain connects TRBV2 to TRBJ1-1; TRBD1 might be the D (5 bases). The receptor comes from a human donor with non-small cell lung cancer. Sequenced: uninvolved lung tissue not adjacent to the tumor. In DNA, the CDR3 is TGTGCCAGCACCAACGGACACCACGGGGCTGAAGCTTTCTTT. This encodes CASTNGHHGAEAFF.